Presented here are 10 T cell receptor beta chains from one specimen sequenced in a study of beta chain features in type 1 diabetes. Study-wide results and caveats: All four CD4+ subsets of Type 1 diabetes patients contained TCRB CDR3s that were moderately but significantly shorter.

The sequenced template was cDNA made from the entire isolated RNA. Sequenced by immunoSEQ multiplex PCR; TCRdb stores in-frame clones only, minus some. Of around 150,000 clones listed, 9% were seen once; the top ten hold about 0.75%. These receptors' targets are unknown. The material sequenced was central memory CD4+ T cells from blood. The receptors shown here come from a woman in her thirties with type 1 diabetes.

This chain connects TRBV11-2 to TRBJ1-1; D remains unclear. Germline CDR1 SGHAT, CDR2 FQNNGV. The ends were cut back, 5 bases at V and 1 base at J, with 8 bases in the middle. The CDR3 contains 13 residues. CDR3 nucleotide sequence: TGTGCCAGCAGCGCTAGTCAGAACACTGAAGCTTTCTTT. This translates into CASSASQNTEAFF.

DNA for the CDR3: TGTGCCAGCAGCGTAGATACAGCCCAAGAGACCCAGTACTTC. It specifies CASSVDTAQETQYF. This sequence joins TRBV9 and TRBJ2-5, with D unclear. CDR1 is SGDLS and CDR2 is YYNGEE in the germline V gene. This CDR3 contains 14 residues. V was trimmed by 0 bases and J by 1 base, leaving 7 bases between them.

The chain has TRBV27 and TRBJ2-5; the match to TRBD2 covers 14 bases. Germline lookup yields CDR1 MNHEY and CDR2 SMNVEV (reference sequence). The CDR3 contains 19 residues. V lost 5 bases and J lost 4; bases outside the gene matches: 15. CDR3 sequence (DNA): TGTGCCAGCAGTACGACCCACTTGACTAGCGGGAGGGTTTTAGAGACCCAGTACTTC. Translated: CASSTTHLTSGRVLETQYF.

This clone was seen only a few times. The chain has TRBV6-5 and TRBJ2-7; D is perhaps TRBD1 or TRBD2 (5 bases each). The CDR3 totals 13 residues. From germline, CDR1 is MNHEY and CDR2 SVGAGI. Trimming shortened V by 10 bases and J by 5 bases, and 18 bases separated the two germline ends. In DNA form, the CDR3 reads TGTGCCATCAGGGAGACGCAGGGCCACGAGCAGTACTTC. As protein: CAIRETQGHEQYF.

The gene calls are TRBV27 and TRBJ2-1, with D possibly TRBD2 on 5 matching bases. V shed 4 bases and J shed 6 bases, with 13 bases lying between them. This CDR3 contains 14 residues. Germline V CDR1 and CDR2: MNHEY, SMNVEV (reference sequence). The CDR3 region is CASSSSLVGNEQFF. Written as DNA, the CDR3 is TGTGCCAGCAGTTCGTCACTAGTTGGCAATGAGCAGTTCTTC.

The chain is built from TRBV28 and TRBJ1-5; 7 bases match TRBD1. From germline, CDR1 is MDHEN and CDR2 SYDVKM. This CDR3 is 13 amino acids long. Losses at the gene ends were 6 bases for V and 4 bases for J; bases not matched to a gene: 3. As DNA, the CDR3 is TGTGCCAGCAGAACGACAGGGAATCAGCCCCAGCATTTT. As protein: CASRTTGNQPQHF.

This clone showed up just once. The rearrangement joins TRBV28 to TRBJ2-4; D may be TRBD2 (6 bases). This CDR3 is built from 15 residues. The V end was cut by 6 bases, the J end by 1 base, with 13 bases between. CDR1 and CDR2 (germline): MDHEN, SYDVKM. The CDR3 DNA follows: TGTGCCAGCAGGGGATGGGGGGTTGCCAAAAACATTCAGTACTTC. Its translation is CASRGWGVAKNIQYF. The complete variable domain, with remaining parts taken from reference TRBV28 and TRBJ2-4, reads DVKVTQSSRYLVKRTGEKVFLECVQDMDHENMFWYRQDPGLGLRLIYFSYDVKMKEKGDIPEGYSVSREKKERFSLILESASTNQTSMYLCASRGWGVAKNIQYFGAGTRLSVL.

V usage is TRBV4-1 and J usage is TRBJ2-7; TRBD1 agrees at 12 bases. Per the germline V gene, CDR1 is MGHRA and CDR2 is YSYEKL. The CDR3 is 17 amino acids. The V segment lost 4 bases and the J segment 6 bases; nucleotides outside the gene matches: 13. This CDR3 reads CASSRREGDRGLAEQYF. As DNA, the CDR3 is TGCGCCAGCAGCCGGCGTGAAGGGGACAGGGGGCTTGCCGAGCAGTACTTC.

CDR3 DNA sequence: TGTGCCAGCAGTGAATTTCTCCGGGAGCAGTTCTTC. Its translation is CASSEFLREQFF. The chain is built from TRBV2 and TRBJ2-1; D not resolved. Germline V gene sequence: CDR1 SNHLY, CDR2 FYNNEI. There are 12 residues in the CDR3. Trimming shortened V by 2 bases and J by 10 bases, and 9 bases separated the two germline ends. Using reference TRBV2 and TRBJ2-1 for the parts outside the CDR3, the full variable domain is EPEVTQTPSHQVTQMGQEVILRCVPISNHLYFYWYRQILGQKVEFLVSFYNNEISEKSEIFDDQFSVERPDGSNFTLKIRSTKLEDSAMYFCASSEFLREQFFGPGTRLTVL.

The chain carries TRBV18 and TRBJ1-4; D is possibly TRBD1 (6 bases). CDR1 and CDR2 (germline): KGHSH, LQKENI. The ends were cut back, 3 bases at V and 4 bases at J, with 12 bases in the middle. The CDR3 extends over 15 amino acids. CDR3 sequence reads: CASSPDRTNNEKLFF. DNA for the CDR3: TGTGCCAGCTCACCTGACAGGACCAATAATGAAAAACTGTTTTTT.